This paragraph reports one T cell receptor (beta chain). Sequencing was performed with immunoSEQ multiplex PCR; in TCRdb, only in-frame clones are kept and a portion is missing. Of hundreds of thousands of clones listed, around 93% are singletons. Germline V gene data show CDR1 as LNHDA and CDR2 as SQIVND (reference sequence). V shed 7 bases and J shed 4 bases, with 23 bases lying between them. The CDR3 consists of 17 residues. The sample originates from a study of shared T cell receptors in the human thymus. Sequencing was done on a sample of thymocytes. The chain carries TRBV19 and TRBJ1-3, with D unresolved. The receptor comes from a human donor. DNA of the CDR3: TGTGCCAGTACGGGGATACAGTTGCTCCCTCCGGGAAACACCATATATTTT. It encodes CASTGIQLLPPGNTIYF.